This T cell receptor beta chain derives from a study of blood T cell repertoires in COVID-19. For the study at large: Collection of acute and convalescent COVID-19 samples took place in the United States, Italy and Spain. T cells, B-cell-depleted T cells, or PBMCs supplied cDNA or gDNA.

Trimming stripped 5 bases from V and 4 bases from J, with 9 bases between. CDR3 size: 13 residues. Looked up from germline, CDR1 is SGHRS and CDR2 is YFSETQ. The authors' processing: Amplification from reference gene primers served as the basis for estimated nucleated cell counts. This table comes from immunoSEQ multiplex PCR, and its TCRdb copy is limited to in-frame clones, with some not included. D and trimming were read from the DNA, whereas the V and J calls and clone size are those reported in that table. Of around 50,000 clones in the sample, about 78% were seen once. Sequencing was carried out using PBMCs or T cells enriched from blood (not recorded which). The V gene is TRBV5-1, the J gene TRBJ1-4, with no clear D. This receptor was identified in a woman between 50 and 59 years old with acute COVID-19. CDR3 sequence (DNA): TGCGCCAGCAGGCGGGTGTTTAATGAAAAACTGTTTTTT. Its translation is CASRRVFNEKLFF.